Listed here is a single T cell receptor (beta chain). Assay: immunoSEQ multiplex PCR; the TCRdb copy retains only in-frame clones and omits some. This table has around 220,000 clones, roughly 80% appearing once. The data originate from a study of blood T cell repertoires in COVID-19. Study-wide background: In each case, the material was cDNA or gDNA derived from T cells, B-cell-depleted T cells, or PBMCs.

Germline V gene data show CDR1 as MGHRA and CDR2 as YSYEKL. V was pared by 3 bases and J by 7 bases, with 17 bases of the junction left unmatched. CDR3 size: 18 residues. The rearrangement uses TRBV4-1 and TRBJ1-4, with 7 bases lining up with TRBD1. The receptor's source is a woman over 75 with COVID-19, enrolled during active disease. Sequenced: peripheral blood. The CDR3 DNA is TGCGCCAGCAGCCAGGCGGGGCAGGGGGTTCCGACAAGTGAAAAACTGTTTTTT. It yields the protein CASSQAGQGVPTSEKLFF.